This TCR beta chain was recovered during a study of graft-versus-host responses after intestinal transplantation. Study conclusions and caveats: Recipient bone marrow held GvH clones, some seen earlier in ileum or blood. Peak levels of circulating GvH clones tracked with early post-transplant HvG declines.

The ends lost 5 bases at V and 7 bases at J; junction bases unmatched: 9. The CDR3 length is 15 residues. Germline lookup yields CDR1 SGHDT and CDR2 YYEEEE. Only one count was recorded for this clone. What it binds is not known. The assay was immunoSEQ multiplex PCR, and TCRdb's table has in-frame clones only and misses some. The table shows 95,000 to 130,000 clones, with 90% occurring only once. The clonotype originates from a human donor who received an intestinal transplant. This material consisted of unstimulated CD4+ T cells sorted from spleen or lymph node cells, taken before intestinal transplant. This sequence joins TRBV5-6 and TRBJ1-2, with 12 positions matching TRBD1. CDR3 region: CASRHAGTGGSGYTF. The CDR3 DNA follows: TGTGCCAGCAGACACGCCGGGACAGGGGGCTCTGGCTACACCTTC.